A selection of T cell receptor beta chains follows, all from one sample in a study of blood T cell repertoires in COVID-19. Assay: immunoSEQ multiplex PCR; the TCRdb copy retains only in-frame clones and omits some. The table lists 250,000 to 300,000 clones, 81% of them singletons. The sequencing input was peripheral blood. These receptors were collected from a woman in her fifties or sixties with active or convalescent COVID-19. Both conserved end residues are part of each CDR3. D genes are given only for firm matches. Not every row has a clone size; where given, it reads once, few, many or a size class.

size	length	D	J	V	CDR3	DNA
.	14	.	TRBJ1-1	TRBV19	CATRVGVRNTEAFF	TGTGCCACCAGGGTAGGGGTAAGGAACACTGAAGCTTTCTTT
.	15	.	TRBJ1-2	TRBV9	CASSGYATEGDGYTF	TGTGCCAGCAGCGGGTACGCGACAGAAGGGGATGGCTACACCTTC
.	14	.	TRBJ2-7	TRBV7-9	CASSLSGTLYEQYF	TGTGCCAGCAGCTTGTCCGGGACACTCTACGAGCAGTACTTC
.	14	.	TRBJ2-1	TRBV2	CASSNSLTYNEQFF	TGTGCCAGCAGCAACTCACTCACCTACAATGAGCAGTTCTTC
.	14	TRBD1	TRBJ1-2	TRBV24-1	CATSDPGQVEGYTF	TGTGCCACCAGTGATCCCGGACAGGTAGAGGGCTACACCTTC
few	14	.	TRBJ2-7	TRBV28	CASSLPPGTYEQYF	TGTGCCAGCAGTTTACCCCCAGGGACCTACGAGCAGTACTTC
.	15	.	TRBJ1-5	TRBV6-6	CASSYVGGGGQPQHF	TGTGCCAGCAGTTACGTGGGGGGGGGCGGGCAGCCCCAGCATTTT
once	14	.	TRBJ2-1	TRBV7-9	CASSPGRGNNEQFF	TGTGCCAGCAGCCCCGGACGGGGGAACAATGAGCAGTTCTTC
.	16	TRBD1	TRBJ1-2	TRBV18	CASSLRGQAANYGYTF	TGTGCCAGCTCACTTCGAGGACAGGCAGCTAACTATGGCTACACCTTC
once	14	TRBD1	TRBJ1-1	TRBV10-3	CAISQGQESTEAFF	TGTGCCATCAGTCAGGGACAGGAAAGCACTGAAGCTTTCTTT
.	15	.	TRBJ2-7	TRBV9	CASSEGFTTSYEQYF	TGTGCCAGCAGCGAGGGGTTCACCACCTCCTACGAGCAGTACTTC
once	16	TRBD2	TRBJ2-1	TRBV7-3	CASSSRTSGGASEQFF	TGTGCCAGCAGCTCCCGGACTAGCGGGGGGGCCTCTGAGCAGTTCTTC
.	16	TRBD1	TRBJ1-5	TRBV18	CASSPRAQGGNQPQHF	TGTGCCAGCTCACCGAGGGCACAGGGGGGCAATCAGCCCCAGCATTTT
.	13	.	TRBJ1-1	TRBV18	CASSETGYTEAFF	TGTGCCAGCTCGGAGACCGGATACACTGAAGCTTTCTTT
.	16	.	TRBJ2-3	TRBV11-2	CASSLGGPTWTDTQYF	TGTGCCAGCAGCTTAGGAGGCCCAACGTGGACAGATACGCAGTATTTT